The clone carrying this TCR beta chain was seen a few times. The antigen is not known. This sample was included in a study of human T cells and chemical hapten exposure. Background on the study: All patients underwent weekly scalp dosing with diphenylcyclopropenone for the full roughly 24-week study. General study findings and limits: Those TCRs sitting above 1 in 1000 frequency stayed the same with DPC sensitization. Donors, who had alopecia, may show an immune response that differs from healthy people's.

The CDR3 consists of 16 residues. Trimming took 4 bases from V and 2 from J; bases not matched to a gene: 5. CDR1 is SGHVS, CDR2 FNYEAQ, per germline. Attachment of unique molecular identifiers to individual cDNA molecules was performed in the library. TCRdb reanalysed the RACE reads using MiXCR and keeps one entry per CDR3 protein. Of approximately 52,000 distinct CDR3 sequences in the sample, more than 9% were seen once. Time point given: pre-sensitization, week 0. Treatment here: therapeutic diphenylcyclopropenone sensitization with weekly scalp DPC. Whole blood that had not been fractionated was the source of extracted total RNA.

The specimen comprised whole blood, sampled in connection with sensitization to the hapten diphenylcyclopropenone (DPC). This TCR was recovered from a woman aged 25 to 45 with alopecia areata. Some clones in this sample may be carry-over from other donors' samples. The rearrangement links TRBV7-6 to TRBJ2-1, with 10 positions matching TRBD2. In DNA, the CDR3 is TGTGCCAGCAGCTCCCCAGCGGGGGGGACCTACAATGAGCAGTTCTTC. Translating it yields CASSSPAGGTYNEQFF.